Following are 23 T cell receptor beta chains from one sample sequenced in a study of a mutant IDH1 vaccine in newly diagnosed glioma. Clones were sequenced by immunoSEQ multiplex PCR, and TCRdb holds only the in-frame ones, with some missing. This repertoire shows 50,000 or so clones, 65% to 85% found once; its top ten account for approximately 19%. The time point denotes: baseline, week 1 (first vaccination visit). Treatment here: pre-vaccination baseline after standard-of-care therapy. The sample consisted of PBMCs, taken from a glioma patient treated with radiotherapy, temozolomide or both. The receptors here all came from a man aged 18 to 29 with glioma.

The chain is built from TRBV30 and TRBJ2-7; D gene unclear. The ends were cut back, 0 bases at V and 2 bases at J, with 8 bases in the middle. Germline CDR1 GTSNPN, CDR2 SVGIG (reference sequence). The CDR3 is 13 amino acids. CDR3 loop: CAWSVSFTYEQYF. The CDR3 bases are TGTGCCTGGAGTGTGTCATTTACCTACGAGCAGTACTTC.

J is TRBJ2-1 and V is TRBV28, with 14 bases lining up with TRBD2. V was clipped by 8 bases and J by 7 bases; unmatched bases: 13. CDR1 and CDR2 from the germline V gene are MDHEN and SYDVKM. The CDR3 is 17 residues long. CDR3 nucleotide sequence: TGTGCCAGCGAACCCTTCATAGGGACTAGCGGGGGAAATGAGCAGTTCTTC. It codes for CASEPFIGTSGGNEQFF.

The chain employs TRBV7-9 and TRBJ2-5; the match to TRBD2 covers 7 bases. The CDR3 contains 13 residues. The V gene end was trimmed by 5 bases and the J gene end by 5 bases; junction bases not matched to a gene: 5. Per germline, CDR1 SEHNR and CDR2 FQNEAQ (reference sequence). The CDR3 protein is CASSPRGVETQYF. The CDR3 DNA sequence: TGTGCCAGCAGCCCACGGGGGGTGGAGACCCAGTACTTC. Supplemented by reference TRBV7-9 and TRBJ2-5, the full variable domain reads DTGVSQNPRHKITKRGQNVTFRCDPISEHNRLYWYRQTLGQGPEFLTYFQNEAQLEKSRLLSDRFSAERPKGSFSTLEIQRTEQGDSAMYLCASSPRGVETQYFGPGTRLLVL.

This clone was recorded a few times. The V and J genes are TRBV29-1 and TRBJ1-1; 10 nucleotides match TRBD1. V trimming: 5 bases; J trimming: 3 bases; junction bases outside the gene matches: 24. Germline V lookup: CDR1 SQVTM, CDR2 ANQGSEA. CDR3 length: 20 residues. The DNA for the CDR3 is TGCAGCGTTACTGGGGCCCAGACCCTTTATGGACAGGGGGTGGACACTGAAGCTTTCTTT. It codes for CSVTGAQTLYGQGVDTEAFF.

V is TRBV5-6 and J is TRBJ2-4; D possibly corresponds to TRBD1 (6 bases). V lost 1 base and J lost 9, with 11 bases in between. This CDR3 comprises 13 residues. Germline CDR1 is SGHDT and CDR2 is YYEEEE. CDR3 region: CASSLWGHCIQYF. The CDR3 DNA is TGTGCCAGCAGCTTGTGGGGGCATTGCATTCAGTACTTC.

The V and J genes are TRBV7-3 and TRBJ2-3, with TRBD2 matching 7 bases. Germline V gene data show CDR1 as SGHTA and CDR2 as FQGTGA. V lost 3 bases and J lost 4; bases outside the gene matches: 7. CDR3 length equals 15 residues. The CDR3 loop reads CASSLGGGSADTQYF. The DNA for the CDR3 is TGTGCCAGCAGCTTGGGGGGGGGTAGTGCAGATACGCAGTATTTT.

This sequence joins TRBV6-6 and TRBJ2-7; the match to TRBD1 covers 9 bases. The V gene end was trimmed by 2 bases and the J gene end by 0 bases; junction bases not matched to a gene: 2. The CDR3 consists of 15 residues. The germline CDR1 and CDR2 sequences are MNHNY and SVGAGI (reference sequence). The CDR3 is CASSYLGQGSYEQYF. The CDR3 DNA follows: TGTGCCAGCAGTTACCTGGGACAGGGCTCCTACGAGCAGTACTTC.

This clone was recorded once. The rearrangement links TRBV11-3 to TRBJ2-2; D call uncertain. CDR1 is SGHNT and CDR2 is YENEEA in the germline V gene. This CDR3 comprises 14 residues. V lost 1 base, J lost 2 bases, and 5 bases lay in between. DNA for the CDR3: TGTGCCAGCAGCTTAGCAGATAACACCGGGGAGCTGTTTTTT. It codes for CASSLADNTGELFF.

V gene TRBV19 combines with J gene TRBJ1-2; 7 bases match TRBD1. The CDR3 contains 14 residues. Germline V lookup: CDR1 LNHDA, CDR2 SQIVND (reference sequence). J lost 4 bases, V lost 9 bases, and 11 bases had no gene match. CDR3: CASRVQGKFYGYTF. The DNA of the CDR3 is TGTGCCAGCCGGGTACAGGGGAAATTCTATGGCTACACCTTC.

The genes are TRBV19 and TRBJ1-5; 8 bases are a match to TRBD1. Trimming cost V 6 bases and J 0 bases; bases outside gene matches: 7. The CDR3 spans 16 residues. Looked up from germline, CDR1 is LNHDA and CDR2 is SQIVND (reference sequence). The CDR3 region is CASRGQGRGSNQPQHF. Here the CDR3 DNA reads TGTGCCAGTAGAGGACAGGGCCGCGGTAGCAATCAGCCCCAGCATTTT.

V usage is TRBV30 and J usage is TRBJ1-1, with D hard to call. V lost 3 bases to trimming and J lost 1 base, with 12 bases between them. This CDR3 has 14 amino acids. CDR1 and CDR2 (germline): GTSNPN, SVGIG (reference sequence). The CDR3 bases are TGTGCCTGGAGAAGGCCTACCGCGAACACTGAAGCTTTCTTT. The encoded protein is CAWRRPTANTEAFF.

The chain is built from TRBV7-9 and TRBJ1-1; maybe TRBD1 (6 bases). This CDR3 is 16 amino acids long. Germline loops: CDR1 SEHNR, CDR2 FQNEAQ (reference sequence). Deletions cut 6 bases from V and 5 bases from J, with 22 bases between. CDR3 amino acids: CASRSILLGGRTEAFF. The CDR3 DNA sequence: TGTGCCAGCAGGTCGATTTTACTTGGGGGCCGGACTGAAGCTTTCTTT.

This chain uses TRBV27 with TRBJ1-2, with D possibly matching TRBD1 (5 bases). V was clipped by 6 bases and J by 6 bases, with 23 bases between them. The CDR3 has 16 residues. The V gene's germline CDR1 is MNHEY and CDR2 SMNVEV (reference sequence). The CDR3 DNA follows: TGTGCCAGCAGAGCCCGGGACTTTTCGGTCACGGATGGCTACACCTTC. Translation gives CASRARDFSVTDGYTF.

The chain links TRBV12-5 to TRBJ1-6; D unclear. The V end lost 8 bases, the J end lost 7 bases, and 12 bases lay between the germline ends. Germline lookup yields CDR1 LGHNT and CDR2 FRNRAP. There are 13 residues in the CDR3. The chain's CDR3 is CASTGQVNSPLHF. The CDR3 DNA sequence: TGTGCTAGTACCGGGCAGGTAAATTCACCCCTCCACTTT. Looking up the rest from reference TRBV12-5 and TRBJ1-6 gives the full variable domain: DARVTQTPRHKVTEMGQEVTMRCQPILGHNTVFWYRQTMMQGLELLAYFRNRAPLDDSGMPKDRFSAEMPDATLATLKIQPSEPRDSAVYFCASTGQVNSPLHFGNGTRLTVT.

The chain couples TRBV5-5 to TRBJ1-6; possible D gene TRBD1, 5 bases. The CDR3 spans 15 residues. Per germline, CDR1 SGHKS and CDR2 YYEKEE (reference sequence). Trimming took off 3 bases at V and 9 bases at J, with 16 bases between the two ends. CDR3 sequence reads: CASSSQVPGPSPLHF. DNA for the CDR3: TGTGCCAGCAGCTCCCAGGTGCCAGGGCCTTCACCCCTCCACTTT.

The chain carries TRBV5-5 and TRBJ2-7; no firm D call. The V gene's germline CDR1 is SGHKS and CDR2 YYEKEE (reference sequence). The V and J ends lost 2 bases and 6 bases respectively, with 18 bases between them. This CDR3 has 15 residues. CDR3 DNA: TGTGCCAGCAGCTTTCAGGTCGGGTGGATGTCCGAGCAGTACTTC. Protein: CASSFQVGWMSEQYF.

This clone was observed a few times. The V and J genes are TRBV6-4 and TRBJ2-2; D is unresolved. The germline gives CDR1 MRHNA, CDR2 SNTAGT. This CDR3 comprises 14 residues. The germline V and J ends were trimmed by 9 bases and 0 bases, with 11 bases remaining between them. The CDR3 coding sequence is TGTGCCAGTGCCGCGAGCGCGAACACCGGGGAGCTGTTTTTT. Translated: CASAASANTGELFF.

The rearrangement joins TRBV7-9 to TRBJ2-1, with TRBD2 as a possible D gene (5 bases). Between the trimmed V and J ends, which lost 8 bases and 14 bases, there was a span of 19 bases. CDR1 is SEHNR, CDR2 FQNEAQ, per germline (reference sequence). The CDR3 extends over 12 amino acids. CDR3 amino acids: CASYPPDFRKFF. As DNA, the CDR3 is TGTGCCAGCTACCCCCCGGACTTTCGCAAGTTCTTC.

The chain is built from TRBV5-1 and TRBJ1-1; no definite D call. Germline assignment: CDR1 SGHRS and CDR2 YFSETQ. The V gene lost 0 bases and the J gene lost 0 bases, with 9 bases spanning the gap. This CDR3 spans 15 amino acids. In DNA, the CDR3 is TGCGCCAGCAGCTTGGATCTGGGAATGAACACTGAAGCTTTCTTT. Amino acid sequence: CASSLDLGMNTEAFF.

This clone has a handful of counts. The rearrangement links TRBV4-3 to TRBJ1-1; D perhaps matches TRBD1 (6 bases). V was cut by 1 base and J by 0 bases, with 12 bases left in between. Germline CDR1 is LGHNA and CDR2 is YSLEER. The CDR3 extends over 16 amino acids. The CDR3 protein is CASSQGGGQVNTEAFF. The CDR3 coding sequence is TGCGCCAGCAGCCAAGGAGGGGGGCAGGTGAACACTGAAGCTTTCTTT.

For the CDR3, the DNA is TGTGCCAGCAGCTTGACAGTGGCAGCAGAAAAACTGTTTTTT. Its protein product is CASSLTVAAEKLFF. The V gene is TRBV7-6, the J gene TRBJ1-4; possible D gene TRBD1, 5 bases. Trimming removed 3 bases at V and 8 bases at J, with 13 bases between. Looked up from germline, CDR1 is SGHVS and CDR2 is FNYEAQ. The CDR3 totals 14 residues.

This clone appeared a single time. V usage is TRBV5-6 and J usage is TRBJ2-7; D is perhaps TRBD2 (6 bases). CDR1 is SGHDT, CDR2 YYEEEE, per germline. This CDR3 is 13 amino acids long. V was clipped by 3 bases and J by 3 bases, with 10 bases between them. CDR3 nucleotide sequence: TGTGCCAGCAGCTACGGGAGCCACTACGAGCAGTACTTC. This translates into CASSYGSHYEQYF.

The chain is built from TRBV5-1 and TRBJ2-5; TRBD1 matches 7 bases. V dropped 0 bases and J dropped 4; count of bases not matched to a gene: 6. CDR1 and CDR2 (germline): SGHRS, YFSETQ. This CDR3 is 15 amino acids long. The CDR3: CASSLVGGAGETQYF. In nucleotides, the CDR3 is TGCGCCAGCAGCTTGGTAGGGGGCGCGGGAGAGACCCAGTACTTC. Complete variable domain (other parts from reference TRBV5-1 and TRBJ2-5): KAGVTQTPRYLIKTRGQQVTLSCSPISGHRSVSWYQQTPGQGLQFLFEYFSETQRNKGNFPGRFSGRQFSNSRSEMNVSTLELGDSALYLCASSLVGGAGETQYFGPGTRLLVL.